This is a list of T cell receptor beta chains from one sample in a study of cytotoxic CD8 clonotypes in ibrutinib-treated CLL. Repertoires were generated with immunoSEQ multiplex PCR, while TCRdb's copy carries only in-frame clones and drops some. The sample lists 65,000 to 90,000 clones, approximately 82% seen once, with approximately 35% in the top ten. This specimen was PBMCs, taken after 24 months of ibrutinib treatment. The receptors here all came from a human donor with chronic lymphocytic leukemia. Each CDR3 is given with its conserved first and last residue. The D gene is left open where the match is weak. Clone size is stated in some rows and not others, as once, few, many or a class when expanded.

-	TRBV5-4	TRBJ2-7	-	TGTGCCAGCAGCCGAGAGGGAACACCTTACGAGCAGTACTTC	CASSREGTPYEQYF
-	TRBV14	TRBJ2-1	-	TGTGCCAGCAGCCAATATTCGCCCGCATACGTTTCCTACAATGAGCAGTTCTTC	CASSQYSPAYVSYNEQFF
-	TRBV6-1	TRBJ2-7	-	TGTGCCAGCAGTGAAAGCCCAGGACACGAGCAGTACTTC	CASSESPGHEQYF
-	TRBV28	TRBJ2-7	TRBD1	TGTGCCAGCAGTCCCACCTTACGGACAGGGGTCCCCTACGAGCAGTACTTC	CASSPTLRTGVPYEQYF
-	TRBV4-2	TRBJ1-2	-	TGTGCCAGCAGCCAAGCGACGGCGGATTATGGCTACACCTTC	CASSQATADYGYTF
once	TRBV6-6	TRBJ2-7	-	TGTGCCAGCAGTGGGAGAGACAGCTCCTACGAGCAGTACTTC	CASSGRDSSYEQYF
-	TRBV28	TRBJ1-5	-	TGTGCCAGCAGTTGGGCAAGTATACAGCCCCAGCATTTT	CASSWASIQPQHF
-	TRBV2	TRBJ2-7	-	TGTGCCAGCGGAAACGGGAGACGCTCCTACGAGCAGTACTTC	CASGNGRRSYEQYF
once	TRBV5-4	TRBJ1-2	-	TGTGCCAGCAGCTCACAGGCCAACTATGGCTACACCTTC	CASSSQANYGYTF
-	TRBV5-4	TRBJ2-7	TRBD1	TGTGCCAGCAGCTTAGGGGGGACAGGCCGTTACGAGCAGTACTTC	CASSLGGTGRYEQYF
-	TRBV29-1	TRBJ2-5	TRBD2	TGCAGCGCCCTAGCGGGAGACGAGACCCAGTACTTC	CSALAGDETQYF
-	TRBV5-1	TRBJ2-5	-	TGCGCCAGCAGGTCCGGGACTCTGGAAGAGACCCAGTACTTC	CASRSGTLEETQYF
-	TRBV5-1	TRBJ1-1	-	TGCGCCAGCAGCTTGAAGGGTGAGAACACTGAAGCTTTCTTT	CASSLKGENTEAFF
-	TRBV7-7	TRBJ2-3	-	TGTGCCAGCAGCTTAGGTGGCGGCAACACAGATACGCAGTATTTT	CASSLGGGNTDTQYF
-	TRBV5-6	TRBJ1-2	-	TGTGCCAGCAGTTTGGGAGAGGGCCATGGCTACACCTTC	CASSLGEGHGYTF
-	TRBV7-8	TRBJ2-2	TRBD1	TGTGCCAGCACCAAGGAAGGGACAGGGCCCTCATACTTATACACCGGGGAGCTGTTTTTT	CASTKEGTGPSYLYTGELFF
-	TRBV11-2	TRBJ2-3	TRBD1	TGTGCCAGCAGCTTCGGACAGGGGGCCGCAGATACGCAGTATTTT	CASSFGQGAADTQYF
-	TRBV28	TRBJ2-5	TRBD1	TGTGCCAGCAGTGAAGCGACAGGGATAGAGACCCAGTACTTC	CASSEATGIETQYF
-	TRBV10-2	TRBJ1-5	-	TGCGCCAGCAGTGACACAGGTGGCAATCAGCCCCAGCATTTT	CASSDTGGNQPQHF
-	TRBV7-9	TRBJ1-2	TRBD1	TGTGCCAGCAGCTTATTTTCAGGGGGTGACTATGGCTACACCTTC	CASSLFSGGDYGYTF
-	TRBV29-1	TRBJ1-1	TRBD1	TGCAGCGTCAGACAGGGTTTTGGCGCTGAAGCTTTCTTT	CSVRQGFGAEAFF